The 28 T cell receptor beta chains in this list originate from one sample, sequenced in a study of blood T cell repertoires in COVID-19. TCRdb keeps only in-frame clones here, not all; method: immunoSEQ multiplex PCR. The sample includes about 150,000 clones, around 84% of them seen just once. Sequencing was performed on peripheral blood. These receptor sequences come from a man between 65 and 80 years old with acute or convalescent COVID-19.

This clone appeared a single time. J is TRBJ2-7 and V is TRBV15; tentative D call: TRBD1 (7 bases). The CDR3 is 15 amino acids. The V gene's germline CDR1 is LNHNV and CDR2 YYDKDF (reference sequence). Trimming took off 3 bases at V and 4 bases at J, with 16 bases between the two ends. This chain's CDR3 is CATSRTGRGPYEQYF. CDR3 DNA: TGTGCCACCAGCAGGACAGGGCGGGGACCTTACGAGCAGTACTTC.

The J gene is TRBJ2-7, the V gene TRBV19, with D possibly TRBD1 on 5 matching bases. Germline V gene sequence: CDR1 LNHDA, CDR2 SQIVND (reference sequence). The V end lost 5 bases, the J end lost 3 bases, and 14 bases lay between the germline ends. The CDR3 has 14 residues. CDR3 nucleotide sequence: TGTGCCAGTAGTGCAGGGCGTTCGGGCTACGAGCAGTACTTC. This translates into CASSAGRSGYEQYF.

The chain joins TRBV6-1 to TRBJ2-7; 8 positions agree with TRBD2. The junction had 11 bases not matched to a gene; V was cut back by 5 bases and J by 5 bases. This CDR3 is built from 15 residues. Germline-derived CDR1 and CDR2 are MNHNS and SASEGT. Here the CDR3 DNA reads TGTGCCAGCAGTTCCCAATTCGGGGGGGTCAACGAGCAGTACTTC. The encoded protein is CASSSQFGGVNEQYF.

For the CDR3, the DNA is TGTGCCAGCTCGCTGACTAGCGGGAGCGTAAACGAGCAGTACTTC. Residues: CASSLTSGSVNEQYF. The rearrangement joins TRBV18 to TRBJ2-7; TRBD2 agrees at 12 bases. Trimming at V came to 6 bases and at J to 5 bases, leaving 8 bases not matched to a gene. CDR3 length: 15 residues. The germline gives CDR1 KGHSH, CDR2 LQKENI.

For the CDR3, the DNA is TGTGCCAGCAGGGGCACTAGCGGGGGACTCTACGAGCAGTACTTC. Translated: CASRGTSGGLYEQYF. The chain combines TRBV28 with TRBJ2-7, with TRBD2 matching 11 bases. V lost 6 bases and J lost 3; bases outside the gene matches: 7. The CDR3 is 15 residues long. The germline V gene has CDR1 MDHEN and CDR2 SYDVKM.

This clone was recorded a few times. This chain uses TRBV28 with TRBJ1-2, with D possibly being TRBD1 (6 bases). Trimming removed 10 bases from V and 8 bases from J, with 20 bases in between. There are 13 residues in the CDR3. Germline CDR1 reads MDHEN; CDR2 reads SYDVKM. The CDR3 region has the DNA TGTGCCACCAAGGGGGGGCAGAAGGACGGCTACACCTTC. Protein product: CATKGGQKDGYTF.

The chain recombines TRBV5-5 with TRBJ2-7, with TRBD1 identical over 7 bases. The CDR3 length is 16 residues. Germline CDR1 is SGHKS and CDR2 is YYEKEE (reference sequence). Losses at the gene ends were 6 bases for V and 3 bases for J; bases not matched to a gene: 15. The CDR3 region is CASTKGAVTVDYEQYF. The CDR3 DNA is TGTGCCAGCACAAAGGGGGCGGTAACAGTAGACTACGAGCAGTACTTC.

This clone was found a few times. V and J are TRBV7-9 and TRBJ1-1, with D unclear. Between the trimmed V and J ends, which lost 5 bases and 3 bases, there was a span of 10 bases. This CDR3 region has 13 residues. CDR1 is SEHNR and CDR2 is FQNEAQ in the germline V gene (reference sequence). The CDR3: CASSPPPHTEAFF. The CDR3 DNA follows: TGTGCCAGCAGCCCTCCCCCCCACACTGAAGCTTTCTTT. The whole variable domain, remainder taken from reference TRBV7-9 and TRBJ1-1, is DTGVSQNPRHKITKRGQNVTFRCDPISEHNRLYWYRQTLGQGPEFLTYFQNEAQLEKSRLLSDRFSAERPKGSFSTLEIQRTEQGDSAMYLCASSPPPHTEAFFGQGTRLTVV.

This chain connects TRBV18 to TRBJ2-7; 9 nucleotides match TRBD2. The junction had 5 bases not matched to a gene; V was cut back by 3 bases and J by 5 bases. Per the germline V gene, CDR1 is KGHSH and CDR2 is LQKENI. The CDR3 covers 14 residues. CDR3 in amino acids: CASSPGLAADEQYF. CDR3 sequence (DNA): TGTGCCAGCTCACCGGGACTAGCCGCGGACGAGCAGTACTTC.

The V call is TRBV6-5, the J call TRBJ1-1; 8 bases are shared with TRBD1. The CDR3 totals 13 residues. J gave up 5 bases and V 8 bases, and 7 bases lay outside the gene matches. The germline V gene encodes CDR1 MNHEY and CDR2 SVGAGI. The CDR3 DNA sequence: TGTGCCAGCGGGCAGGGGGCAGGGACTGAAGCTTTCTTT. Its protein product is CASGQGAGTEAFF.

The chain combines TRBV11-2 with TRBJ1-1; D is unclear. This CDR3 is 15 amino acids long. CDR1 is SGHAT and CDR2 is FQNNGV in the germline V gene. Trimming shortened V by 2 bases and J by 4 bases, and 14 bases separated the two germline ends. Here the CDR3 reads CASSLNAGAGTEAFF. CDR3 nucleotides: TGTGCCAGCAGCTTAAATGCCGGTGCTGGCACTGAAGCTTTCTTT. The entire variable domain, with the rest obtained from reference TRBV11-2 and TRBJ1-1, is as follows: EAGVAQSPRYKIIEKRQSVAFWCNPISGHATLYWYQQILGQGPKLLIQFQNNGVVDDSQLPKDRFSAERLKGVDSTLKIQPAKLEDSAVYLCASSLNAGAGTEAFFGQGTRLTVV.

This clone has a handful of counts. The DNA of the CDR3 is TGTGCCAGCAGCTCGCCCGGGACGGGGGGTGGCTACACCTTC. This codes for CASSSPGTGGGYTF. The J gene is TRBJ1-2, the V gene TRBV7-9; a possible D gene is TRBD1 (5 bases). The CDR3 covers 14 residues. V lost 4 bases and J 7 bases, leaving 16 bases between the germline ends. In germline, CDR1 is SEHNR, CDR2 FQNEAQ (reference sequence).

The rearrangement joins TRBV19 to TRBJ2-7; no clear D gene. The length of the CDR3 is 14 residues. CDR1 is LNHDA, CDR2 SQIVND, per germline (reference sequence). V was trimmed by 8 bases and J by 0 bases, leaving 14 bases between them. The DNA for the CDR3 is TGTGCCAGTCAAGCGTCATTGAGCTCCTACGAGCAGTACTTC. Translated, it gives CASQASLSSYEQYF. The entire variable domain, with the rest obtained from reference TRBV19 and TRBJ2-7, is as follows: DGGITQSPKYLFRKEGQNVTLSCEQNLNHDAMYWYRQDPGQGLRLIYYSQIVNDFQKGDIAEGYSVSREKKESFPLTVTSAQKNPTAFYLCASQASLSSYEQYFGPGTRLTVT.

The V call is TRBV6-5, the J call TRBJ1-4; a weak D match, TRBD1 (5 bases). Germline-derived CDR1 and CDR2 are MNHEY and SVGAGI. With 0 bases removed from V and 7 bases from J, the gap between germline ends came to 9 bases. This CDR3 is 14 amino acids long. The CDR3 region has the DNA TGTGCCAGCAGTTACTCTGGGGGGGGTGAAAAACTGTTTTTT. Residues: CASSYSGGGEKLFF.

CDR3 loop: CASSSRTGNTEAFF. CDR3 DNA: TGCGCCAGCAGCTCCAGGACAGGAAACACTGAAGCTTTCTTT. This chain joins TRBV5-1 and TRBJ1-1; 7 nucleotides align to TRBD1. The germline V gene encodes CDR1 SGHRS and CDR2 YFSETQ. After removal of 3 bases from V and 2 bases from J, the junction contained 4 bases not matched to a gene. The CDR3 is 14 residues long.

The genes are TRBV5-1 and TRBJ2-7, with a weak D call TRBD1 (5 bases). Per the germline V gene, CDR1 is SGHRS and CDR2 is YFSETQ. The V gene lost 4 bases and the J gene lost 3 bases, with 23 bases spanning the gap. CDR3 size: 17 residues. This chain's CDR3 is CASSAQGVLGLGYEQYF. The CDR3 DNA is TGCGCCAGCAGCGCCCAAGGGGTATTGGGGCTGGGCTACGAGCAGTACTTC.

This rearrangement joins TRBV9 to TRBJ1-3; D gene unclear. Looked up from germline, CDR1 is SGDLS and CDR2 is YYNGEE. V gave up 3 bases and J gave up 0 bases, with 4 bases separating them. The CDR3 spans 13 residues. This CDR3 is CASSDNSGNTIYF. CDR3 nucleotide sequence: TGTGCCAGCAGCGACAACTCTGGAAACACCATATATTTT.

The chain is built from TRBV4-1 and TRBJ2-5, with D perhaps TRBD1 (6 bases). The CDR3 spans 16 residues. The germline CDR1 and CDR2 sequences are MGHRA and YSYEKL. Trimming shortened V by 3 bases and J by 5 bases, and 19 bases separated the two germline ends. The CDR3 bases are TGCGCCAGCAGCCAGGAAACAGGGCTCCCGGGGGAGACCCAGTACTTC. Translated: CASSQETGLPGETQYF.

This clone was detected only once. V gene TRBV6-5 combines with J gene TRBJ1-1; D is uncertain. The CDR3 extends over 14 amino acids. Per the germline V gene, CDR1 is MNHEY and CDR2 is SVGAGI. Trimming pared 3 bases from V and 4 bases from J, leaving 12 bases between. The chain's CDR3 is CASSYGGPSTEAFF. The CDR3 DNA follows: TGTGCCAGCAGTTATGGAGGCCCGAGCACTGAAGCTTTCTTT.

The chain is built from TRBV28 and TRBJ1-5; 11 bases agree with TRBD1. The CDR3 totals 15 residues. Trimming cost V 5 bases and J 6 bases; bases outside gene matches: 6. Per the germline V gene, CDR1 is MDHEN and CDR2 is SYDVKM. Written as DNA, the CDR3 is TGTGCCAGCAGTCAGGACAGGGGGCTAGGTCAGCCCCAGCATTTT. Encoded protein: CASSQDRGLGQPQHF.

This chain links TRBV7-9 with TRBJ2-1; 9 nucleotides match TRBD2. The V gene's germline CDR1 is SEHNR and CDR2 FQNEAQ (reference sequence). After removal of 3 bases from V and 8 bases from J, the junction contained 11 bases not matched to a gene. The CDR3 totals 16 residues. The CDR3 nucleotides are TGTGCCAGCAGCTTTGGTAATAGCGGGGGTAGGGATGAGCAGTTCTTC. Protein sequence: CASSFGNSGGRDEQFF.

This chain links TRBV14 with TRBJ2-5; no clear D gene. The CDR3 covers 14 residues. The germline V gene encodes CDR1 SGHDN and CDR2 FVKESK. The V gene lost 4 bases and the J gene lost 0 bases, with 9 bases spanning the gap. CDR3 residues: CASSPTEYQETQYF. The DNA of the CDR3 is TGTGCCAGCAGCCCAACCGAGTACCAAGAGACCCAGTACTTC.

This clone has only one observation. The chain employs TRBV7-9 and TRBJ2-1, with 7 bases identical to TRBD2. V shed 1 base, J shed 5 bases, and the junction held 2 bases outside the gene matches. The CDR3 contains 14 residues. CDR1 SEHNR and CDR2 FQNEAQ come from the germline V gene (reference sequence). The CDR3 DNA follows: TGTGCCAGCAGCTTAGGGGGACTAAACAATGAGCAGTTCTTC. Protein sequence: CASSLGGLNNEQFF.

The table lists this clone with a count of one. The chain has TRBV18 and TRBJ2-5; 8 nucleotides match TRBD2. There are 15 residues in the CDR3. Germline CDR1 KGHSH, CDR2 LQKENI. Trimming at V came to 5 bases and at J to 4 bases, leaving 9 bases not matched to a gene. CDR3 protein: CASSAETGGGETQYF. CDR3 bases: TGTGCCAGCTCAGCCGAGACCGGGGGGGGAGAGACCCAGTACTTC. Drawing the rest from reference TRBV18 and TRBJ2-5, the complete variable domain is NAGVMQNPRHLVRRRGQEARLRCSPMKGHSHVYWYRQLPEEGLKFMVYLQKENIIDESGMPKERFSAEFPKEGPSILRIQQVVRGDSAAYFCASSAETGGGETQYFGPGTRLLVL.

V usage is TRBV10-2 and J usage is TRBJ1-3, with 9 bases fitting TRBD1. This CDR3 spans 15 amino acids. Germline-derived CDR1 and CDR2 are WSHSY and SAAADI. The V and J ends lost 7 bases and 4 bases, in that order; junction bases with no gene match: 8. The CDR3 reads CASTQQGALGNTIYF. The CDR3, as DNA: TGCGCCAGCACTCAACAGGGGGCGCTGGGAAACACCATATATTTT.

The chain employs TRBV7-2 and TRBJ2-1; the D gene is possibly TRBD2 (6 bases). The CDR3 runs to 14 residues. V gave up 5 bases and J gave up 9 bases, with 17 bases separating them. The germline V gene encodes CDR1 SGHTA and CDR2 FQGNSA. CDR3 residues: CASSPTVGGPEQFF. CDR3 DNA sequence: TGTGCCAGCAGCCCCACCGTCGGAGGGCCTGAGCAGTTCTTC.

This chain joins TRBV7-8 and TRBJ2-3, with a weak D call TRBD2 (6 bases). The ends were cut back, 1 base at V and 1 base at J, with 12 bases in the middle. The CDR3 covers 16 residues. From germline, CDR1 is SGHVS and CDR2 FQNEAQ. CDR3 residues: CASSLVAGGGTDTQYF. DNA for the CDR3: TGTGCCAGCAGCTTAGTAGCCGGGGGTGGCACAGATACGCAGTATTTT.

This chain joins TRBV5-5 and TRBJ1-5, with TRBD1 matching over 8 bases. The CDR3 contains 16 residues. Germline assignment: CDR1 SGHKS and CDR2 YYEKEE (reference sequence). With 4 bases clipped from V and 6 bases from J, the junction kept 12 bases outside the gene matches. As DNA, the CDR3 is TGTGCCAGCAGCAGCATCCCGGACAGGGTAGGTCAGCCCCAGCATTTT. It yields the protein CASSSIPDRVGQPQHF.